The T cell receptor beta chain under discussion was sequenced for a study of T cells after yellow fever vaccination. In its sample, this clonotype was seen many times. The antigen is unknown. With V trimmed by 0 bases and J by 5 bases, 9 bases remained unmatched. Germline CDR1 SGHKS, CDR2 YYEKEE (reference sequence). This CDR3 is built from 16 residues. Study-wide findings and caveats: FACS-sorted repertoires could contain abundant clonotypes contaminating from the bulk population.

For TCR, cDNA came from 5'RACE template switching, which added a universal primer site and UMIs. MiXCR was run by TCRdb on the 5' RACE reads, yielding one entry per CDR3 protein. Of some 240,000 distinct CDR3 sequences in the sample, about 3% are singletons; the top ten hold about 3.3%. The sequencing used CD4+ T cells sorted from PBMCs, collected 10 days after the yellow fever booster vaccination. The TCR originated in a young man who received the YFV17D yellow fever vaccine. The chain links TRBV5-5 to TRBJ2-5, with TRBD2 identical over 8 bases. The CDR3 loop reads CASSLGGLASGETQYF. CDR3 coding DNA: TGTGCCAGCAGCTTGGGTGGACTAGCCTCTGGGGAGACCCAGTACTTC.